This TCR beta chain was identified in a study of blood T cells in healthy people across ages. The CDR3 is 16 residues long. This clonotype was picked up a small number of times. Relative to the germline gene, one junction end is altered; a read error may explain this. Together with a sample-barcoded 5' primer, a J-beta primer mix was included in a second PCR lasting roughly 6 to 12 cycles. Every molecule of cDNA carried a tag from a template-switch adaptor with 12 random nucleotides. In TCRdb, the 5' RACE reads were re-called with MiXCR into one record per CDR3 protein. The sample lists 600,000 to 900,000 distinct CDR3 sequences, roughly 25% occurring once. Peripheral blood samples of around 11 milliliters were drawn from each donor. This same sample was also part of a study on T cells of mothers and their children. That paper states: The study found slightly higher but non-significant overlap in related versus unrelated mother-child pairs.

This clonotype was obtained from a boy younger than 18 in good health. The rearrangement links TRBV6-7 to TRBJ2-1; D may be TRBD2 (5 bases). TRBV6-7 is given ORF status, its function remaining uncertain. Material for sequencing was blood. The CDR3 spells CASSPSTEADYSEQFF. The CDR3 DNA sequence: TGTGCCAGCAGCCCTTCTACGGAGGCAGATTACAGTGAGCAGTTCTTC.